Below, 26 T cell receptor beta chains from the same sample are listed, as sequenced in a study of shared clonotypes between healthy human individuals. Clones were read by immunoSEQ multiplex PCR, and TCRdb kept only the in-frame ones, dropping some. The data show hundreds of thousands of clones, with approximately 79% seen just once and around 2% held by the top ten. The sample was memory CD4+ T cells sorted from blood. The subset was: CD45RA-negative fraction. The receptor source for this set is a woman aged 30 to 39 in good health.

The rearrangement uses TRBV7-9 and TRBJ2-3; TRBD2 agrees at 13 bases. Germline-derived CDR1 and CDR2 are SEHNR and FQNEAQ (reference sequence). The CDR3 is made up of 16 amino acids. Unmatched junction bases numbered 6, after V lost 4 bases and J lost 5 bases. The CDR3 region has the DNA TGTGCCAGCAGCTCCGGACTAGCGGGAGAAAGAGATACGCAGTATTTT. It specifies CASSSGLAGERDTQYF. Full variable domain (missing parts from reference TRBV7-9 and TRBJ2-3): DTGVSQNPRHKITKRGQNVTFRCDPISEHNRLYWYRQTLGQGPEFLTYFQNEAQLEKSRLLSDRFSAERPKGSFSTLEIQRTEQGDSAMYLCASSSGLAGERDTQYFGPGTRLTVL.

This sequence joins TRBV2 and TRBJ1-1; no definite D call. From germline, CDR1 is SNHLY and CDR2 FYNNEI. The CDR3 contains 11 residues. Deletions cut 5 bases from V and 8 bases from J, with 9 bases between. As DNA, the CDR3 is TGTGCCAGCAGTTTCCAGGTGGAAGCTTTCTTT. Its protein product is CASSFQVEAFF. Using reference TRBV2 and TRBJ1-1 for the parts outside the CDR3, the full variable domain is EPEVTQTPSHQVTQMGQEVILRCVPISNHLYFYWYRQILGQKVEFLVSFYNNEISEKSEIFDDQFSVERPDGSNFTLKIRSTKLEDSAMYFCASSFQVEAFFGQGTRLTVV.

The chain couples TRBV25-1 to TRBJ2-7; D ambiguous. V was shortened by 2 bases and J by 0 bases, with 8 bases between the two germline ends. Germline CDR1 is MGHDK and CDR2 is SYGVNS. The CDR3 consists of 14 residues. CDR3: CASSENGRSYEQYF. The CDR3 nucleotides are TGTGCCAGCAGTGAAAATGGCCGCTCCTACGAGCAGTACTTC.

J is TRBJ2-5 and V is TRBV27; D remains unclear. V lost 4 bases, J lost 5 bases, and 8 bases lay in between. From germline, CDR1 is MNHEY and CDR2 SMNVEV (reference sequence). The CDR3 covers 12 residues. The CDR3 loop is CASSSFRETQYF. In nucleotides, the CDR3 is TGTGCCAGCAGTTCTTTTAGGGAGACCCAGTACTTC.

This chain uses TRBV11-2 with TRBJ2-5, with TRBD2 matching 11 bases. CDR3 length: 17 amino acids. Germline V gene sequence: CDR1 SGHAT, CDR2 FQNNGV. Germline trimming cut 0 bases from V and 7 bases from J; bases unmatched to any gene: 10. CDR3 loop: CASSLDRGSGRAGTQYF. CDR3 nucleotides: TGTGCCAGCAGCTTAGATCGGGGTAGCGGGAGGGCCGGGACCCAGTACTTC.

This clone was detected a few times. The chain is built from TRBV6-1 and TRBJ2-7, with D tentatively TRBD1 or TRBD2 (6 bases each). Per the germline V gene, CDR1 is MNHNS and CDR2 is SASEGT. V was clipped by 4 bases and J by 5 bases, with 15 bases between them. The CDR3 runs to 14 residues. The DNA of the CDR3 is TGTGCCAGCAGTGGGGAAGGGGGGACAAACGAGCAGTACTTC. This encodes CASSGEGGTNEQYF.

This clone is a singleton in its sample. J is TRBJ2-5 and V is TRBV7-3; 8 bases line up with TRBD2. This CDR3 is 16 amino acids long. Losses at the gene ends were 1 base for V and 4 bases for J; bases not matched to a gene: 8. CDR1 is SGHTA, CDR2 FQGTGA, per germline. CDR3 residues: CASSLRVREGTETQYF. CDR3 DNA sequence: TGTGCCAGCAGCTTAAGGGTACGGGAGGGCACAGAGACCCAGTACTTC.

V and J are TRBV28 and TRBJ1-5, with a possible D match to TRBD1 (5 bases). Germline values: CDR1 MDHEN, CDR2 SYDVKM. The V end lost 6 bases, the J end lost 7 bases, and 19 bases lay between the germline ends. This CDR3 region has 15 residues. The CDR3 region is CASSHGTPGGQPQHF. The CDR3, as DNA: TGTGCCAGCAGCCATGGGACTCCCGGGGGGCAGCCCCAGCATTTT.

The sample holds many counts of this clone. The J gene is TRBJ1-2, the V gene TRBV6-5, with D perhaps matching TRBD1 (5 bases). V gave up 5 bases and J gave up 1 base, with 8 bases separating them. This CDR3 is 13 amino acids long. CDR1 is MNHEY, CDR2 SVGAGI, per germline. The CDR3 loop reads CASSRQINYGYTF. The DNA for the CDR3 is TGTGCCAGCAGTCGACAGATTAACTATGGCTACACCTTC.

The DNA of the CDR3 is TGTGCCAGCAGTGCCGAGACCTATGGCTACACCTTC. Its protein product is CASSAETYGYTF. J is TRBJ1-2 and V is TRBV2; D gene uncertain. Between the trimmed V and J ends, which lost 4 bases and 4 bases, there was a span of 7 bases. The CDR3 extends over 12 amino acids. Germline V gene sequence: CDR1 SNHLY, CDR2 FYNNEI. Looking up the rest from reference TRBV2 and TRBJ1-2 gives the full variable domain: EPEVTQTPSHQVTQMGQEVILRCVPISNHLYFYWYRQILGQKVEFLVSFYNNEISEKSEIFDDQFSVERPDGSNFTLKIRSTKLEDSAMYFCASSAETYGYTFGSGTRLTVV.

This clone is a singleton in its sample. The V gene is TRBV9, the J gene TRBJ2-2; D may be TRBD1 (6 bases). Trimming pared 0 bases from V and 4 bases from J, leaving 16 bases between. Germline V gene sequence: CDR1 SGDLS, CDR2 YYNGEE. CDR3 length equals 17 residues. CDR3 residues: CASSVDPPGVLTGELFF. CDR3 DNA sequence: TGTGCCAGCAGCGTAGATCCCCCAGGGGTCCTCACCGGGGAGCTGTTTTTT.

The sample holds a few counts of this clone. The gene calls are TRBV14 and TRBJ2-7; 9 nucleotides line up with TRBD2. The ends lost 3 bases at V and 3 bases at J; junction bases unmatched: 6. The CDR3 has 15 residues. The germline CDR1 and CDR2 sequences are SGHDN and FVKESK. The CDR3 sequence is CASSQGLAGNYEQYF. The CDR3 DNA reads as TGTGCCAGCAGCCAGGGGCTAGCGGGAAACTACGAGCAGTACTTC.

This clone was detected only a few times. V and J are TRBV2 and TRBJ2-3, with 9 positions matching TRBD2. The CDR3 totals 17 residues. V lost 1 base to trimming and J lost 2 bases; unmatched junction nucleotides: 7. Germline V gene data show CDR1 as SNHLY and CDR2 as FYNNEI. CDR3 residues: CASSEGRLAGTTDTQYF. The CDR3 DNA is TGTGCCAGCAGTGAAGGGCGGCTAGCGGGGACCACAGATACGCAGTATTTT. The entire variable domain, with the rest obtained from reference TRBV2 and TRBJ2-3, is as follows: EPEVTQTPSHQVTQMGQEVILRCVPISNHLYFYWYRQILGQKVEFLVSFYNNEISEKSEIFDDQFSVERPDGSNFTLKIRSTKLEDSAMYFCASSEGRLAGTTDTQYFGPGTRLTVL.

This CDR3 reads CATSRDEDGEQYF. In DNA form, the CDR3 reads TGTGCCACCAGCAGAGATGAGGACGGCGAGCAGTACTTC. The gene calls are TRBV15 and TRBJ2-7; D remains unclear. V was pared by 0 bases and J by 6 bases, with 9 bases between. CDR1 LNHNV and CDR2 YYDKDF come from the germline V gene (reference sequence). This CDR3 is built from 13 residues.

V gene TRBV7-2 combines with J gene TRBJ1-5; D remains unclear. Germline CDR1 reads SGHTA; CDR2 reads FQGNSA. V lost 5 bases and J 8 bases, leaving 13 bases between the germline ends. The CDR3 length is 13 residues. The CDR3 coding sequence is TGTGCCAGCAGCCCTACATCCCTCGAGCCCCAGCATTTT. This encodes CASSPTSLEPQHF.

The J gene is TRBJ2-1, the V gene TRBV7-8; D gene ambiguous. Trimming stripped 5 bases from V and 7 bases from J, with 15 bases between. Germline V CDR1 and CDR2: SGHVS, FQNEAQ. The CDR3 totals 14 residues. The CDR3 region has the DNA TGTGCCAGCAGCCCAACCCCGGACGCAAATGAGCAGTTCTTC. Encoded protein: CASSPTPDANEQFF.

This clone was seen more than once but under ten times. This chain joins TRBV14 and TRBJ2-2; D tentatively fits TRBD1 or TRBD2 (5 bases each). V was clipped by 6 bases and J by 0 bases, with 8 bases between them. Per the germline V gene, CDR1 is SGHDN and CDR2 is FVKESK. The CDR3 contains 14 residues. The CDR3 region has the DNA TGTGCCAGCAGGGGGGAAGCGAACACCGGGGAGCTGTTTTTT. Its protein product is CASRGEANTGELFF.

The V and J genes are TRBV5-6 and TRBJ1-2; a weak D match, TRBD1 (6 bases). This CDR3 has 14 residues. The V and J ends lost 1 base and 4 bases respectively, with 11 bases between them. Germline loops: CDR1 SGHDT, CDR2 YYEEEE. In DNA, the CDR3 is TGTGCCAGCAGCTTGAAGGAGGGGGTCTATGGCTACACCTTC. Translation gives CASSLKEGVYGYTF. Complete variable domain (other parts from reference TRBV5-6 and TRBJ1-2): DAGVTQSPTHLIKTRGQQVTLRCSPKSGHDTVSWYQQALGQGPQFIFQYYEEEERQRGNFPDRFSGHQFPNYSSELNVNALLLGDSALYLCASSLKEGVYGYTFGSGTRLTVV.

This clone was seen once. V gene TRBV7-9 combines with J gene TRBJ1-3; D is unclear. This CDR3 comprises 13 residues. V gave up 3 bases and J gave up 3 bases, with 6 bases separating them. Germline V gene lookup returns CDR1 SEHNR and CDR2 FQNEAQ (reference sequence). The CDR3 DNA reads as TGTGCCAGCAGCTTTTACGGTGGAAACACCATATATTTT. This encodes CASSFYGGNTIYF.

This sequence joins TRBV27 and TRBJ1-2; no clear D. The CDR3 has 14 amino acids. Germline V CDR1 and CDR2: MNHEY, SMNVEV (reference sequence). V lost 7 bases and J 0 bases, leaving 12 bases between the germline ends. CDR3 protein: CASKTHRSNYGYTF. The CDR3, as DNA: TGTGCCAGCAAAACCCACCGATCTAACTATGGCTACACCTTC.

This clone was counted between two and nine times. This chain joins TRBV6-4 and TRBJ2-3; TRBD2 matches at 10 bases. V was pared by 6 bases and J by 6 bases, with 12 bases of the junction left unmatched. CDR3 length: 16 amino acids. Per germline, CDR1 MRHNA and CDR2 SNTAGT. CDR3 DNA: TGTGCCAGCAGCCCCACGAAGTCTAGCGGGAGCGATACGCAGTATTTT. Protein product: CASSPTKSSGSDTQYF.

The chain joins TRBV19 to TRBJ2-7; D possibly corresponds to TRBD1 (6 bases). The CDR3 length is 14 residues. The germline V and J ends were trimmed by 3 bases and 1 base, with 10 bases remaining between them. In germline, CDR1 is LNHDA, CDR2 SQIVND (reference sequence). The CDR3 sequence is CASSMRTDSYEQYF. DNA for the CDR3: TGTGCCAGTAGTATGAGGACAGATTCCTACGAGCAGTACTTC. Full variable domain (rest looked up from reference TRBV19 and TRBJ2-7): DGGITQSPKYLFRKEGQNVTLSCEQNLNHDAMYWYRQDPGQGLRLIYYSQIVNDFQKGDIAEGYSVSREKKESFPLTVTSAQKNPTAFYLCASSMRTDSYEQYFGPGTRLTVT.

This clone was seen just once. The gene calls are TRBV28 and TRBJ2-3, with TRBD2 as a possible D gene (5 bases). The CDR3 extends over 15 amino acids. V was pared by 0 bases and J by 1 base, with 8 bases between. Germline V lookup: CDR1 MDHEN, CDR2 SYDVKM. The CDR3: CASSLWTTRTDTQYF. The DNA for the CDR3 is TGTGCCAGCAGTTTATGGACTACACGCACAGATACGCAGTATTTT. The full variable domain, in which reference TRBV28 and TRBJ2-3 provide the parts outside the CDR3, is DVKVTQSSRYLVKRTGEKVFLECVQDMDHENMFWYRQDPGLGLRLIYFSYDVKMKEKGDIPEGYSVSREKKERFSLILESASTNQTSMYLCASSLWTTRTDTQYFGPGTRLTVL.

This clone showed up just once. The chain combines TRBV28 with TRBJ2-2; 10 positions match TRBD2. This CDR3 contains 15 residues. Germline values: CDR1 MDHEN, CDR2 SYDVKM. J gave up 7 bases and V 6 bases, and 8 bases lay outside the gene matches. The CDR3 reads CASRSTSGRIGELFF. The CDR3 DNA reads TGTGCCAGCAGATCGACTAGCGGGCGAATCGGGGAGCTGTTTTTT. Using reference TRBV28 and TRBJ2-2 for the parts outside the CDR3, the full variable domain is DVKVTQSSRYLVKRTGEKVFLECVQDMDHENMFWYRQDPGLGLRLIYFSYDVKMKEKGDIPEGYSVSREKKERFSLILESASTNQTSMYLCASRSTSGRIGELFFGEGSRLTVL.

This clone was detected only a few times. The chain recombines TRBV10-1 with TRBJ1-1; D is unresolved. This CDR3 comprises 13 residues. Germline V gene data show CDR1 as WNHNN and CDR2 as SYGVQD (reference sequence). V was cut by 4 bases and J by 3 bases, with 9 bases left in between. CDR3: CASSVATDTEAFF. In DNA, the CDR3 is TGCGCCAGCAGTGTCGCGACGGACACTGAAGCTTTCTTT.

The V call is TRBV7-2, the J call TRBJ2-1; TRBD2 matches 9 bases. Trimming took 1 base from V and 7 from J; bases not matched to a gene: 8. There are 16 residues in the CDR3. CDR1 is SGHTA, CDR2 FQGNSA, per germline. The CDR3, as DNA: TGTGCCAGCAGCTTAGTGTCCGGGACTAGCTGGAATGAGCAGTTCTTC. This sequence encodes CASSLVSGTSWNEQFF.